Presented here are 19 T cell receptor beta chains from one specimen sequenced in a study of sequential checkpoint blockade in melanoma. Using immunoSEQ multiplex PCR, the repertoire was profiled, and TCRdb retains in-frame clones only, with some absent. The sample has roughly 8,800 clones; around 71% are singletons. Treatment in this sample: randomized to nivolumab then ipilimumab (arm A) or the reverse (arm B). This specimen consisted of CD8+ T cells sorted from blood (inferred from file names), obtained from a patient given nivolumab and ipilimumab in sequence. The receptors come from a human donor with melanoma.

The rearrangement uses TRBV11-2 and TRBJ2-2; 7 nucleotides line up with TRBD2. In germline, CDR1 is SGHAT, CDR2 FQNNGV. The CDR3 extends over 18 amino acids. The ends lost 4 bases at V and 1 base at J; junction bases unmatched: 12. The CDR3 spells CASSWLTGLSRNTGELFF. The CDR3 DNA follows: TGTGCCAGCAGCTGGCTTACGGGACTATCCCGGAACACCGGGGAGCTGTTTTTT.

V and J are TRBV28 and TRBJ2-7; possible D gene TRBD2, 6 bases. Germline V gene lookup returns CDR1 MDHEN and CDR2 SYDVKM. V lost 6 bases, J lost 0 bases, and 21 bases lay in between. CDR3 length equals 17 residues. The CDR3 loop reads CASRYPRLAESSYEQYF. The CDR3 nucleotides are TGTGCCAGCAGATACCCCCGTTTAGCGGAGAGCTCCTACGAGCAGTACTTC.

The gene calls are TRBV7-2 and TRBJ2-7, with unresolved D. Trimming removed 5 bases at V and 3 bases at J, with 11 bases between. The CDR3 consists of 13 residues. Germline CDR1 reads SGHTA; CDR2 reads FQGNSA. The CDR3 DNA follows: TGTGCCAGCAGCCTAAAGACAAGCTACGAGCAGTACTTC. Its protein is CASSLKTSYEQYF.

This clone was found once. CDR3 region: CASSQGVGWDEQFF. The DNA for the CDR3 is TGCGCCAGCAGCCAAGGAGTGGGCTGGGATGAGCAGTTCTTC. The V and J genes are TRBV4-3 and TRBJ2-1; no clear D gene. Germline V gene data show CDR1 as LGHNA and CDR2 as YSLEER. Trimming removed 1 base at V and 8 bases at J, with 12 bases between. CDR3 length: 14 amino acids.

This chain uses TRBV7-2 with TRBJ2-1, with 8 bases that match TRBD2. V gave up 1 base and J gave up 2 bases; unmatched junction bases: 1. Per germline, CDR1 SGHTA and CDR2 FQGNSA. This CDR3 comprises 15 residues. The CDR3 protein is CASSLERETYNEQFF. In DNA, the CDR3 is TGTGCCAGCAGCTTAGAGCGGGAGACCTACAATGAGCAGTTCTTC.

V usage is TRBV6-5 and J usage is TRBJ2-2; tentatively, D is TRBD2 (5 bases). CDR1 MNHEY and CDR2 SVGAGI come from the germline V gene. V lost 4 bases and J lost 6, with 15 bases in between. CDR3 length: 15 amino acids. For the CDR3, the DNA is TGTGCCAGCAGTTCACTACTAGGTCGGCCCGGGGAGCTGTTTTTT. Translating it yields CASSSLLGRPGELFF.

V usage is TRBV6-1 and J usage is TRBJ2-7; perhaps TRBD1 as D (5 bases). In germline, CDR1 is MNHNS, CDR2 SASEGT. V was pared by 5 bases and J by 3 bases, with 11 bases between. The CDR3 runs 13 residues. The CDR3 DNA reads TGTGCCAGCAGTCTCGACAGATTCTACGAGCAGTACTTC. Amino acid sequence: CASSLDRFYEQYF.

The chain uses TRBV7-9 and TRBJ1-2, with TRBD1 matching 9 bases. The CDR3 is 13 residues long. V dropped 5 bases and J dropped 7; count of bases not matched to a gene: 5. CDR1 SEHNR and CDR2 FQNEAQ come from the germline V gene (reference sequence). The chain's CDR3 is CASSPRTGAGYTF. Here the CDR3 DNA reads TGTGCCAGCAGCCCGCGGACAGGGGCTGGCTACACCTTC.

The J gene is TRBJ2-6, the V gene TRBV27; D might be TRBD2 (6 bases). CDR3 length equals 18 residues. Germline lookup yields CDR1 MNHEY and CDR2 SMNVEV (reference sequence). V was shortened by 3 bases and J by 1 base, with 16 bases between the two germline ends. The CDR3 region is CASSLFTARGSGANVLTF. The CDR3 nucleotides are TGTGCCAGCAGTTTGTTTACAGCCCGGGGGTCTGGGGCCAACGTCCTGACTTTC.

The chain is built from TRBV30 and TRBJ2-2; no clear D gene. The CDR3 spans 13 residues. V shed 2 bases and J shed 0 bases, with 4 bases lying between them. Per the germline V gene, CDR1 is GTSNPN and CDR2 is SVGIG (reference sequence). CDR3 nucleotides: TGTGCCTGGAGTCCCACGAACACCGGGGAGCTGTTTTTT. Translation: CAWSPTNTGELFF.

The J gene is TRBJ2-3, the V gene TRBV7-2; D may be TRBD1 (6 bases). This CDR3 region has 16 residues. V lost 5 bases, J lost 2 bases, and 17 bases lay in between. The germline gives CDR1 SGHTA, CDR2 FQGNSA. This CDR3 reads CASSVTGLGITDTQYF. Here the CDR3 DNA reads TGTGCCAGCAGCGTTACAGGGTTGGGGATCACAGATACGCAGTATTTT.

This clone occurred once. This sequence joins TRBV4-1 and TRBJ2-7; 10 bases line up with TRBD2. Per the germline V gene, CDR1 is MGHRA and CDR2 is YSYEKL. Germline trimming cut 3 bases from V and 0 bases from J; bases unmatched to any gene: 2. There are 15 residues in the CDR3. The CDR3 nucleotides are TGCGCCAGCAGCCAGCAGCGGGGGGGCTCCTACGAGCAGTACTTC. It yields the protein CASSQQRGGSYEQYF.

V gene TRBV19 combines with J gene TRBJ2-1, with D possibly matching TRBD2 (5 bases). V was pared by 1 base and J by 6 bases, with 13 bases between. This CDR3 contains 15 residues. Germline CDR1 and CDR2: LNHDA and SQIVND (reference sequence). The CDR3 coding sequence is TGTGCCAGTAGTATAGGCCTAGCACTCGGCAATGAGCAGTTCTTC. This encodes CASSIGLALGNEQFF. Full variable domain (rest looked up from reference TRBV19 and TRBJ2-1): DGGITQSPKYLFRKEGQNVTLSCEQNLNHDAMYWYRQDPGQGLRLIYYSQIVNDFQKGDIAEGYSVSREKKESFPLTVTSAQKNPTAFYLCASSIGLALGNEQFFGPGTRLTVL.

V is TRBV6-1 and J is TRBJ2-7; the D gene is possibly TRBD1 (7 bases). There are 15 residues in the CDR3. Germline V lookup: CDR1 MNHNS, CDR2 SASEGT. V shed 5 bases and J shed 3 bases, with 17 bases lying between them. CDR3 in amino acids: CASSLLRGDSYEQYF. The DNA for the CDR3 is TGTGCCAGCAGTCTCCTCCGCGGGGACAGCTACGAGCAGTACTTC.

The J gene is TRBJ1-1, the V gene TRBV27, with D possibly matching TRBD1 (5 bases). This CDR3 is 14 amino acids long. CDR1 is MNHEY and CDR2 is SMNVEV in the germline V gene (reference sequence). With 5 bases removed from V and 1 base from J, the gap between germline ends came to 11 bases. The CDR3 coding sequence is TGTGCCAGCAGTGTTACAGGCCAGAACACTGAAGCTTTCTTT. Encoded protein: CASSVTGQNTEAFF.

This clone was recorded a few times. CDR3 in amino acids: CASRDEGQGFYEQYF. CDR3 bases: TGTGCCAGCAGGGATGAAGGACAGGGTTTCTACGAGCAGTACTTC. V gene TRBV2 combines with J gene TRBJ2-7, with 8 bases aligning to TRBD1. The CDR3 totals 15 residues. Germline assignment: CDR1 SNHLY and CDR2 FYNNEI. Trimming at V came to 6 bases and at J to 3 bases, leaving 10 bases not matched to a gene.

This sequence joins TRBV4-1 and TRBJ2-5, with TRBD2 matching over 10 bases. The trim removed 1 base at V and 5 bases at J, leaving 10 bases unmatched. This CDR3 region has 17 residues. The V gene's germline CDR1 is MGHRA and CDR2 YSYEKL. CDR3 DNA: TGCGCCAGCAGCCAAGGTGCTAGCACTAGCGGGACCGAGACCCAGTACTTC. Encoded protein: CASSQGASTSGTETQYF.

This clone was found once. This CDR3 reads CASSITGTAQETQYF. The CDR3 nucleotides read TGTGCCAGTAGTATAACAGGGACAGCCCAAGAGACCCAGTACTTC. The chain carries TRBV19 and TRBJ2-5; TRBD1 aligns across 7 bases. The CDR3 contains 15 residues. V lost 2 bases to trimming and J lost 1 base; unmatched junction nucleotides: 4. Germline V gene lookup returns CDR1 LNHDA and CDR2 SQIVND (reference sequence). Filled out from reference TRBV19 and TRBJ2-5, the complete variable domain reads DGGITQSPKYLFRKEGQNVTLSCEQNLNHDAMYWYRQDPGQGLRLIYYSQIVNDFQKGDIAEGYSVSREKKESFPLTVTSAQKNPTAFYLCASSITGTAQETQYFGPGTRLLVL.

The chain's CDR3 is CASSLGVTSGETQYF. The DNA for the CDR3 is TGCGCCAGCAGCTTGGGGGTTACTAGCGGTGAGACCCAGTACTTC. The chain links TRBV5-1 to TRBJ2-5; 8 nucleotides line up with TRBD2. From germline, CDR1 is SGHRS and CDR2 YFSETQ. This CDR3 has 15 residues. Unmatched junction bases numbered 6, after V lost 0 bases and J lost 5 bases. Supplemented by reference TRBV5-1 and TRBJ2-5, the full variable domain reads KAGVTQTPRYLIKTRGQQVTLSCSPISGHRSVSWYQQTPGQGLQFLFEYFSETQRNKGNFPGRFSGRQFSNSRSEMNVSTLELGDSALYLCASSLGVTSGETQYFGPGTRLLVL.